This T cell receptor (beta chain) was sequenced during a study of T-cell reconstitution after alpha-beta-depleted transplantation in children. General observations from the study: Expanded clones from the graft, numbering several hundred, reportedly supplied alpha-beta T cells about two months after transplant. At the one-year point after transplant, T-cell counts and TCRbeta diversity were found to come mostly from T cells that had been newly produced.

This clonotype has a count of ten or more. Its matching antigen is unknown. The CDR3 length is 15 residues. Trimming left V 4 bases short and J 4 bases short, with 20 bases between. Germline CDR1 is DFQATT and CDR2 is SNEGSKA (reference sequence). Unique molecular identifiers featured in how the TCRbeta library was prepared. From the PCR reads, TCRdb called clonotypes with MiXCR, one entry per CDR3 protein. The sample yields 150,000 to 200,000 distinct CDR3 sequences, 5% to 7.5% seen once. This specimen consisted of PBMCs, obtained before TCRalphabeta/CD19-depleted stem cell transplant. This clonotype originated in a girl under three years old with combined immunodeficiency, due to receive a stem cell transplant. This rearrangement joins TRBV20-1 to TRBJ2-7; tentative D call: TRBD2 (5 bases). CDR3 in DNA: TGCAGTGCTAAGGAGGTCCTGACGCCCGGTTACGAGCAGTACTTC. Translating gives CSAKEVLTPGYEQYF.